A single sample gave rise to the 13 T cell receptor beta chains below, sequenced in a study of cytomegalovirus exposure and HLA in healthy donors. In the PCR, 60 Vbeta and 13 Jbeta primers were used. TCRdb's table, derived via immunoSEQ multiplex PCR, lists solely in-frame clones and lacks some. The sample carries about 30,000 clones, around nine tenths recorded once. The sample consisted of PBMCs. Receptors were obtained from a boy younger than 18 in good health and CMV-seronegative.

V is TRBV30 and J is TRBJ2-1; 10 bases line up with TRBD2. Unmatched junction bases numbered 10, after V lost 5 bases and J lost 3 bases. The CDR3 is 16 amino acids. In germline, CDR1 is GTSNPN, CDR2 SVGIG (reference sequence). In nucleotides, the CDR3 is TGTGCCTGGCGCCCTGGTCTAGCGGGGGACTACAATGAGCAGTTCTTC. Its translation is CAWRPGLAGDYNEQFF.

J is TRBJ1-1 and V is TRBV7-2; D is unresolved. Germline V gene data show CDR1 as SGHTA and CDR2 as FQGNSA. There are 16 residues in the CDR3. V was cut by 1 base and J by 1 base, with 13 bases left in between. The CDR3 protein is CASSLGPGRRNTEAFF. The CDR3 bases are TGTGCCAGCAGCTTAGGACCTGGCAGGCGGAACACTGAAGCTTTCTTT.

The rearrangement uses TRBV25-1 and TRBJ1-2; tentative D call: TRBD1 (6 bases). CDR3 size: 16 residues. With 0 bases removed from V and 4 bases from J, the gap between germline ends came to 15 bases. CDR1 MGHDK and CDR2 SYGVNS come from the germline V gene. The CDR3 DNA is TGTGCCAGCAGTGAATATAAAGGGGGATGGGGCTATGGCTACACCTTC. Translated, it gives CASSEYKGGWGYGYTF.

The sample holds a few counts of this clone. This chain uses TRBV18 with TRBJ2-7; no firm D call. The CDR3 contains 11 residues. V was pared by 3 bases and J by 4 bases, with 4 bases between. Germline assignment: CDR1 KGHSH and CDR2 LQKENI. The CDR3 sequence: CASSPAYEQYF. The CDR3, as DNA: TGTGCCAGCTCACCGGCTTACGAGCAGTACTTC.

The chain employs TRBV5-3 and TRBJ2-7; 9 nucleotides line up with TRBD2. TRBV5-3 is designated an ORF whose function remains uncertain. Losses at the gene ends were 5 bases for V and 2 bases for J; bases not matched to a gene: 8. The CDR3 has 15 residues. CDR3 loop: CARSPPSGVTYEQYF. The CDR3 DNA is TGTGCCAGAAGTCCCCCTAGCGGGGTTACCTACGAGCAGTACTTC.

The chain carries TRBV7-8 and TRBJ2-7, with 10 bases lining up with TRBD2. CDR3 length equals 14 residues. Germline CDR1 and CDR2: SGHVS and FQNEAQ. Trimming cost V 6 bases and J 3 bases; bases outside gene matches: 5. The CDR3 loop reads CASRERGGHYEQYF. CDR3 nucleotide sequence: TGTGCCAGCAGGGAGCGGGGGGGACACTACGAGCAGTACTTC.

V is TRBV6-5 and J is TRBJ1-5, with D possibly matching TRBD1 (5 bases). The CDR3 is 14 residues long. Trimming left V 6 bases short and J 2 bases short, with 11 bases between. CDR1 and CDR2 from the germline V gene are MNHEY and SVGAGI. The CDR3 DNA follows: TGTGCCAGCAGAATGGGGCCTCGCAATCAGCCCCAGCATTTT. It translates to CASRMGPRNQPQHF.

The chain joins TRBV5-5 to TRBJ2-2; 9 bases agree with TRBD1. The CDR3 covers 16 residues. Trimming at V came to 3 bases and at J to 2 bases, leaving 5 bases not matched to a gene. From germline, CDR1 is SGHKS and CDR2 YYEKEE (reference sequence). The CDR3: CASSSGTGSNTGELFF. The CDR3 DNA sequence: TGTGCCAGCAGCTCCGGGACAGGGTCCAACACCGGGGAGCTGTTTTTT. Filled out from reference TRBV5-5 and TRBJ2-2, the complete variable domain reads DAGVTQSPTHLIKTRGQQVTLRCSPISGHKSVSWYQQVLGQGPQFIFQYYEKEERGRGNFPDRFSARQFPNYSSELNVNALLLGDSALYLCASSSGTGSNTGELFFGEGSRLTVL.

This clone was found once. J is TRBJ1-4 and V is TRBV5-1, with TRBD1 identical over 10 bases. The CDR3 runs 16 residues. V lost 4 bases, J lost 0 bases, and 3 bases stayed unmatched. Germline-derived CDR1 and CDR2 are SGHRS and YFSETQ. In nucleotides, the CDR3 is TGCGCCAGCAGCCTTGGACAGGGGGCAACTAATGAAAAACTGTTTTTT. This translates into CASSLGQGATNEKLFF. The full variable domain, its missing parts supplied by reference TRBV5-1 and TRBJ1-4, is KAGVTQTPRYLIKTRGQQVTLSCSPISGHRSVSWYQQTPGQGLQFLFEYFSETQRNKGNFPGRFSGRQFSNSRSEMNVSTLELGDSALYLCASSLGQGATNEKLFFGSGTQLSVL.

The chain joins TRBV11-1 to TRBJ1-4, with TRBD1 matching over 7 bases. V was pared by 4 bases and J by 7 bases, with 6 bases of the junction left unmatched. Germline lookup yields CDR1 SGHAT and CDR2 FQDESV (reference sequence). The length of the CDR3 is 14 residues. This CDR3 reads CASSYDRASEKLFF. CDR3 sequence (DNA): TGTGCCAGCAGCTACGACAGGGCAAGTGAAAAACTGTTTTTT.

The CDR3 region has the DNA TGTGCCAGCAGTGGTAGAGATGAAAGCTCCTATAATTCACCCCTCCACTTT. Translated, it gives CASSGRDESSYNSPLHF. The chain recombines TRBV6-1 with TRBJ1-6; D is ambiguous. The V end lost 4 bases, the J end lost 0 bases, and 13 bases lay between the germline ends. This CDR3 is 17 amino acids long. Germline V lookup: CDR1 MNHNS, CDR2 SASEGT.

CDR3 in amino acids: CASSPGQGSDTQYF. The CDR3 bases are TGTGCCAGCTCACCGGGACAGGGTTCAGATACGCAGTATTTT. The rearrangement links TRBV18 to TRBJ2-3; 9 bases map to TRBD1. The trim removed 3 bases at V and 4 bases at J, leaving 2 bases unmatched. Germline V CDR1 and CDR2: KGHSH, LQKENI. This CDR3 comprises 14 residues.

The chain has TRBV29-1 and TRBJ1-1; D might be TRBD1 (5 bases). The CDR3 extends over 14 amino acids. V dropped 2 bases and J dropped 1 base, with 11 bases sitting between them. Germline CDR1 reads SQVTM; CDR2 reads ANQGSEA. The CDR3 DNA reads TGCAGCGTTGAACCAGGGTGGGGGAACACTGAAGCTTTCTTT. Encoded protein: CSVEPGWGNTEAFF. The full variable domain, in which reference TRBV29-1 and TRBJ1-1 provide the parts outside the CDR3, is SAVISQKPSRDICQRGTSLTIQCQVDSQVTMMFWYRQQPGQSLTLIATANQGSEATYESGFVIDKFPISRPNLTFSTLTVSNMSPEDSSIYLCSVEPGWGNTEAFFGQGTRLTVV.